The rows below give T cell receptor beta chains drawn from one sample of a study of blood T cell repertoires in COVID-19. TCRdb keeps only in-frame clones here, not all; method: immunoSEQ multiplex PCR. The data contain under 400,000 clones, almost 90% of them singletons. The specimen sequenced was peripheral blood. Source of these receptors: a woman aged 30 to 39 with COVID-19, enrolled during active disease. Both conserved end residues are part of each CDR3. The order of the fields is D gene, J gene, clone size, V gene, CDR3 DNA, CDR3 protein. D genes are given only for firm matches. Not all rows give a size; the values are once, few, many and, for expanded clones, a class.

TRBD2 TRBJ2-5 few TRBV2 TGTGCCAGCAGTGGAGCGGGAGTGGAGACCCAGTACTTC CASSGAGVETQYF
- TRBJ2-3 few TRBV15 TGTGCCACCAGCAGAGAGCGGGCCGCCTCAGATACGCAGTATTTT CATSRERAASDTQYF
- TRBJ2-1 - TRBV6-5 TGTGCCAGCAGTTTACAGGTAAACGATGAGCAGTTCTTC CASSLQVNDEQFF
TRBD1 TRBJ2-7 - TRBV18 TGTGCCAGCTCGTCACGACAGGGGGCCTACGAGCAGTACTTC CASSSRQGAYEQYF
- TRBJ2-3 - TRBV5-4 TGTGCCAGCAGCCCACGGGTTGGAGGGACAGATACGCAGTATTTT CASSPRVGGTDTQYF
TRBD1 TRBJ2-5 - TRBV29-1 TGCAGCCTCCGCGGACAGGGGGAACAAGAGACCCAGTACTTC CSLRGQGEQETQYF
TRBD1 TRBJ1-4 - TRBV29-1 TGCAGCGTTGAGATTGGCCAGGGGGGTGGTGAAAAACTGTTTTTT CSVEIGQGGGEKLFF
- TRBJ2-3 - TRBV19 TGTGCCAGTAGAAGAGACAGTTCAGATACGCAGTATTTT CASRRDSSDTQYF
TRBD1 TRBJ2-2 - TRBV7-9 TGTGCCAGCAGCCTCGACAGGGGAGAGACCGGGGAGCTGTTTTTT CASSLDRGETGELFF
TRBD2 TRBJ2-3 - TRBV11-3 TGTGCCAGCAGCTTTTCAGCGGGAGGGCCCTCAGATACGCAGTATTTT CASSFSAGGPSDTQYF
- TRBJ2-2 - TRBV28 TGTGCCAGCAGTAGACGGGGCGCGGGGACCGGGGAGCTGTTTTTT CASSRRGAGTGELFF
- TRBJ1-2 - TRBV7-2 TGTGCCAGCAGCTTTCGGACAGACTATGGCTACACCTTC CASSFRTDYGYTF
TRBD2 TRBJ2-1 - TRBV13 TGTGCCAGCAGCTCCCGGACTAGCGGCTTCTACAATGAGCAGTTCTTC CASSSRTSGFYNEQFF
- TRBJ1-2 - TRBV29-1 TGCAGCGTTGAAGGCAGTAACTATGGCTACACCTTC CSVEGSNYGYTF
- TRBJ1-6 once TRBV25-1 TGTGCCAGCAGTGTTACAGGGCTTAATTCACCCCTCCACTTT CASSVTGLNSPLHF
- TRBJ1-1 once TRBV5-1 TGCGCCAGCAGCTTGGCTTTGAACACTGAAGCTTTCTTT CASSLALNTEAFF
- TRBJ1-6 - TRBV6-6 TGTGCCAGCAGTTACGGGTGGGGCTCTTCACCCCTCCACTTT CASSYGWGSSPLHF
TRBD2 TRBJ2-5 - TRBV24-1 TGTGCCACCAGTGTTTCCCGGGAGGGCGGGGAGACCCAGTACTTC CATSVSREGGETQYF
TRBD2 TRBJ2-3 - TRBV10-3 TGTGCCATCAGTGAAGGACTAGTGGCAGATACGCAGTATTTT CAISEGLVADTQYF
TRBD1 TRBJ1-5 - TRBV7-9 TGTGCCAGCAGCTCGACAGGGAACAATCAGCCCCAGCATTTT CASSSTGNNQPQHF
- TRBJ1-1 - TRBV15 TGTGCCACCAGCAGAAACAGGGAGGGCACTGAAGCTTTCTTT CATSRNREGTEAFF
- TRBJ2-1 - TRBV24-1 TGTGCCACCAGTGACCCATACAATGAGCAGTTCTTC CATSDPYNEQFF
- TRBJ2-5 - TRBV2 TGTGCCAGCACCCCCAGGGAGACCCAGTACTTC CASTPRETQYF
TRBD1 TRBJ1-6 - TRBV5-1 TGCGCCAGCAGCTTCGGACAGGGGGGATCCTATAATTCACCCCTCCACTTT CASSFGQGGSYNSPLHF
- TRBJ2-5 - TRBV5-6 TGTGCCAGCAGCTTTTCCGCGGAGACCCAGTACTTC CASSFSAETQYF
TRBD1 TRBJ1-5 - TRBV11-2 TGTGCCAGCAGCCCCGGGACAGAGACTTATAGCAATCAGCCCCAGCATTTT CASSPGTETYSNQPQHF
- TRBJ2-7 - TRBV12-3/TRBV12-4 TGTGCCAGCAGTCCGGCGCGAAGCGACGAGCAGTACTTC CASSPARSDEQYF
- TRBJ2-7 - TRBV7-9 TGTGCCAGCAGCTTAGGAACAGGGTCGAGGTACGAGCAGTACTTC CASSLGTGSRYEQYF
TRBD2 TRBJ2-1 once TRBV13 TGTGCCAGCAGCTTCCGCCGACTAGCAGATAATGAGCAGTTCTTC CASSFRRLADNEQFF
TRBD2 TRBJ2-3 - TRBV27 TGTGCCAGCAAAAGACTAGCGGGAGCAGATACGCAGTATTTT CASKRLAGADTQYF
TRBD1 TRBJ1-5 - TRBV28 TGTGCCAGCAGGAAGACAGGGGACTATCAGCCCCAGCATTTT CASRKTGDYQPQHF
TRBD2 TRBJ2-1 - TRBV12-5 TGTGCTAGTGGTTTGGCCCCGACGGCGGGACTAGCGGACAATGAGCAGTTCTTC CASGLAPTAGLADNEQFF
- TRBJ1-1 - TRBV19 TGTGCCAGTAACTTCAGGGTGGGCACTGAAGCTTTCTTT CASNFRVGTEAFF
- TRBJ2-5 - TRBV2 TGTGCCAGCAGCGGTTTACTGATCGGAGAGACCCAGTACTTC CASSGLLIGETQYF
- TRBJ2-3 - TRBV11-2 TGTGCCAGCAGCTTAAGTGGGGCTAGAAACACAGATACGCAGTATTTT CASSLSGARNTDTQYF
- TRBJ1-1 - TRBV7-2 TGTGCCAGCTCCCTCCGGAGGGACTACACTGAAGCTTTCTTT CASSLRRDYTEAFF
- TRBJ1-2 many TRBV29-1 TGCAGCGTTGAACAGGGATTTGGCTACACCTTC CSVEQGFGYTF
TRBD1 TRBJ2-6 - TRBV6-4 TGTGCCAGCAGTGACACAGGGGGCTCTGGGGCCAACGTCCTGACTTTC CASSDTGGSGANVLTF
- TRBJ2-3 once TRBV6-2/TRBV6-3 TGTGCCAGCAGTTACGTCGGGGATACGCAGTATTTT CASSYVGDTQYF
TRBD1 TRBJ1-2 - TRBV3-1/TRBV3-2 TGTGCCAGCAGCCAACAGGGGGCGCCCCTCTCCCTCTATGGCTACACCTTC CASSQQGAPLSLYGYTF
- TRBJ2-1 - TRBV5-4 TGTGCCAGCAGCTTGACAGGAGCCTACAATGAGCAGTTCTTC CASSLTGAYNEQFF
TRBD1 TRBJ1-2 - TRBV6-6 TGTGCCAGCAGTCAAAACCGGGACAGGAGCCTGATCTATGGCTACACCTTC CASSQNRDRSLIYGYTF
- TRBJ2-1 - TRBV24-1 TGTGCCACCAGTGATTCTAGGACAGAGTGGGATGAGCAGTTCTTC CATSDSRTEWDEQFF
- TRBJ1-2 once TRBV5-1 TGCGCCAGCAGCTTGCAGGGTTGGTATGGCTACACCTTC CASSLQGWYGYTF
TRBD2 TRBJ2-1 - TRBV7-2 TGTGCCAGCAGCTTAATAGCGGGAGATTCCGTTAACAATGAGCAGTTCTTC CASSLIAGDSVNNEQFF
- TRBJ2-6 - TRBV19 TGTGCCAGTAACGGGGAGACCAACGTCCTGACTTTC CASNGETNVLTF
TRBD2 TRBJ2-1 - TRBV29-1 TGCAGCGTGTATAGCGGGAGGGCTCTGAATGAGCAGTTCTTC CSVYSGRALNEQFF
TRBD1 TRBJ1-1 - TRBV5-5 TGTGCCAGCAGCGACACAGGGGTGGCCACTGAAGCTTTCTTT CASSDTGVATEAFF
- TRBJ1-5 - TRBV5-5 TGTGCCAGCTCCGCTGAGGGTAATCAGCCCCAGCATTTT CASSAEGNQPQHF
TRBD2 TRBJ2-7 - TRBV3-1/TRBV3-2 TGTGCCAGCAGCCAAGATCAGACTAGCGGGAGCTACGAGCAGTACTTC CASSQDQTSGSYEQYF
TRBD1 TRBJ1-2 once TRBV19 TGTGCCAGTAGGGGAACAGGGGCCCAGTTTAACACCTTC CASRGTGAQFNTF
TRBD1 TRBJ2-1 - TRBV6-5 TGTGCCAGCAGTTACTCGTCCGGACAGGGGGGACATGAGCAGTTCTTC CASSYSSGQGGHEQFF
TRBD1 TRBJ1-1 - TRBV6-4 TGTGCCAGCAGTGACTCCCCGACAGGGTTCACTGAAGCTTTCTTT CASSDSPTGFTEAFF
TRBD1 TRBJ2-5 - TRBV9 TGTGCCAGCAGCGTAGGAGGGACAGGGCAAGAGACCCAGTACTTC CASSVGGTGQETQYF
TRBD1 TRBJ1-2 few TRBV3-1/TRBV3-2 TGTGCCAGCAGCGTCGACAGGGTTAGCTACACCTTC CASSVDRVSYTF
- TRBJ1-5 once TRBV7-9 TGTGCCAGCAGCCCAGCGGGAATCAATCAGCCCCAGCATTTT CASSPAGINQPQHF
TRBD1 TRBJ1-1 once TRBV9 TGTGCCAGCAGCGAAATAACAGGGGGCGAGGGCACTGAAGCTTTCTTT CASSEITGGEGTEAFF
TRBD1 TRBJ1-2 - TRBV5-1 TGCGCCAGCAGCTTGGCAGGGGGAGGCTACACCTTC CASSLAGGGYTF